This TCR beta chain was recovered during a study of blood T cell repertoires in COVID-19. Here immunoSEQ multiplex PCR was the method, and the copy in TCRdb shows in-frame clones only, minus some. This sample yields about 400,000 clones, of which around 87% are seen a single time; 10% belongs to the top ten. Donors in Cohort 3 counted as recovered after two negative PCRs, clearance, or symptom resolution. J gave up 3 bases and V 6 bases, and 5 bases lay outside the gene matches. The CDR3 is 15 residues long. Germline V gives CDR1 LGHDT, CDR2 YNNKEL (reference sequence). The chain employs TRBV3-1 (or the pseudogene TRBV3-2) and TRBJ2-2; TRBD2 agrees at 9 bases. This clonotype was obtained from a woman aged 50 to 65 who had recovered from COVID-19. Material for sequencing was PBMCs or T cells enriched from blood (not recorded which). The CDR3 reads CASSLSGGHTGELFF. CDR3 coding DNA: TGTGCCAGCAGTCTTAGCGGGGGACACACCGGGGAGCTGTTTTTT.